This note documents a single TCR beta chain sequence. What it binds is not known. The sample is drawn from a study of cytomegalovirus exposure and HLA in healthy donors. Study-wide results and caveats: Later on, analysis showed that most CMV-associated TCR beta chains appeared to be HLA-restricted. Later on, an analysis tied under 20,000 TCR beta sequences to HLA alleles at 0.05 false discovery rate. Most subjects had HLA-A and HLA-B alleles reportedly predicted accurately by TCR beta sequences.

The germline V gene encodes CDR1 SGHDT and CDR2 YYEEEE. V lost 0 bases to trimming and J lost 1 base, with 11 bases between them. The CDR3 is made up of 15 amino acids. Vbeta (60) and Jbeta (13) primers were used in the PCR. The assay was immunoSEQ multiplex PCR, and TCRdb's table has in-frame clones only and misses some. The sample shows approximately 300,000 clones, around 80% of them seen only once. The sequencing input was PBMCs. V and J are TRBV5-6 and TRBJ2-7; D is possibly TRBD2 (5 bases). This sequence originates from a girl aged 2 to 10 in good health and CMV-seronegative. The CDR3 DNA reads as TGTGCCAGCAGCTTGGAGAGGGCTTCGTCCTACGAGCAGTACTTC. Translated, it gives CASSLERASSYEQYF.